This T cell receptor (beta chain) was documented in a study of T cell changes during pregnancy in multiple sclerosis. Trimming shortened V by 7 bases and J by 0 bases, and 12 bases separated the two germline ends. The CDR3 has 13 amino acids. Germline V gene data show CDR1 as SQVTM and CDR2 as ANQGSEA. Profiling relied on immunoSEQ multiplex PCR, and the TCRdb table lists in-frame clones only, not all of them. The sample holds 90,000 to 150,000 clones, 93% seen once. Sequencing used peripheral blood, obtained before pregnancy. The chain uses TRBV29-1 and TRBJ1-1, with D possibly matching TRBD1 (6 bases). The sequence was obtained from a female donor with multiple sclerosis, enrolled in a pregnancy study. CDR3 nucleotides: TGCAGCGCCCCTAGGGGGATGAACACTGAAGCTTTCTTT. Translation: CSAPRGMNTEAFF.